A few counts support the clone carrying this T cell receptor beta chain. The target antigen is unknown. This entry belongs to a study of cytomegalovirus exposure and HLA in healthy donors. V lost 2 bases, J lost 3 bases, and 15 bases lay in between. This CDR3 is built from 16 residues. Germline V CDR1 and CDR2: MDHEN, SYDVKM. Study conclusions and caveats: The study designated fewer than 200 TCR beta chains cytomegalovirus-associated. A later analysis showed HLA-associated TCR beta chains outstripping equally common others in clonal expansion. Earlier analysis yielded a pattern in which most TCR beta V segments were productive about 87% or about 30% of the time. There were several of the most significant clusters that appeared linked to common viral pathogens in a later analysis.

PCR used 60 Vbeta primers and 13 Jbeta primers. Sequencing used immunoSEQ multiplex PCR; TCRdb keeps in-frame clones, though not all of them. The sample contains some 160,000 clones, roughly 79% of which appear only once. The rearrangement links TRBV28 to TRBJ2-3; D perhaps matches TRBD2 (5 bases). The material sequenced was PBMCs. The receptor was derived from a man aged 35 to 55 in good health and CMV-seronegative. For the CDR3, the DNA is TGTGCCAGCAGTTTAGAGGGTAGGTCGCTGACAGATACGCAGTATTTT. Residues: CASSLEGRSLTDTQYF.